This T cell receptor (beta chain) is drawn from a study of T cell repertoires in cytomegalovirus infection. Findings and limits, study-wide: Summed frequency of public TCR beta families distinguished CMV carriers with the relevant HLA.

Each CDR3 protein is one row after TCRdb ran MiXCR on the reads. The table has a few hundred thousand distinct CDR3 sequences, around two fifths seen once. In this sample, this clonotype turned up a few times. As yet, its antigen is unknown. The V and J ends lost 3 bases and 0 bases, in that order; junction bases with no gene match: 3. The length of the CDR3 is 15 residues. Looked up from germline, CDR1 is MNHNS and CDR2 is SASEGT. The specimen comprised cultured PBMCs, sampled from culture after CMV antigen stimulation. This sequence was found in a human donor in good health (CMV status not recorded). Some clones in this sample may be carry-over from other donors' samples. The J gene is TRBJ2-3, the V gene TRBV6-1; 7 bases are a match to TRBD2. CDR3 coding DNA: TGTGCCAGCAGTGACCCTAGCGGAAGCACAGATACGCAGTATTTT. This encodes CASSDPSGSTDTQYF.